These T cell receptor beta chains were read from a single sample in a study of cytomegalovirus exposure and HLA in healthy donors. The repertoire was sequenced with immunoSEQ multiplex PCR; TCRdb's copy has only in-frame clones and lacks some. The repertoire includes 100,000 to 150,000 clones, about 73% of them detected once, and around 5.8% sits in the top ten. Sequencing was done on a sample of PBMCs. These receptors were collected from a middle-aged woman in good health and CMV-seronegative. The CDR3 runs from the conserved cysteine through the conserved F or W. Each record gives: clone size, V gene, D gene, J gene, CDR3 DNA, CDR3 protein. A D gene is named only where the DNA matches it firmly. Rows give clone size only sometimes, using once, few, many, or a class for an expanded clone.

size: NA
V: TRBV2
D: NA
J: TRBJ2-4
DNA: TGTGCCACCCATCAGGGGCCCAAAAACAGTCAGTACTTC
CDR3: CATHQGPKNSQYF

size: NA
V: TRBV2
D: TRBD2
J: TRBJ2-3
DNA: TGTGCCAGCAACCCGGGACTAGCGGGAGGAGCAGATACGCAGTATTTT
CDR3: CASNPGLAGGADTQYF

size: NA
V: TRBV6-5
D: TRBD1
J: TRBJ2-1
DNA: TGTGCCAGCAGTTTCTCAGGGGGCGGGGAGCAGTTCTTC
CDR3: CASSFSGGGEQFF

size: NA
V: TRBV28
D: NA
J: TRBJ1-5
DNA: TGTGCCAGCAGTTTAGTACGGCCAGGTCAGCCCCAGCATTTT
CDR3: CASSLVRPGQPQHF

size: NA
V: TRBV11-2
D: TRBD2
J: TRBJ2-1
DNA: TGTGCCAGCAGCTTAGACGGCGGGGGGGGATTGGAGCAGTTCTTC
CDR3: CASSLDGGGGLEQFF

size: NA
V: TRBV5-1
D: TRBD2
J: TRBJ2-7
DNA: TGCGCCAGCAGCTTGGAGGCGGGGGAATACTACGAGCAGTACTTC
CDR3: CASSLEAGEYYEQYF

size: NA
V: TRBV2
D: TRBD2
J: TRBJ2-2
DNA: TGTGCCAGCAGAGCCGGGACTAGCGGACTTAACACCGGGGAGCTGTTTTTT
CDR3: CASRAGTSGLNTGELFF

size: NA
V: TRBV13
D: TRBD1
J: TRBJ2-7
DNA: TGTGCCAGCAGCGGCCGGACAGGCTCCTACGAGCAGTACTTC
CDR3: CASSGRTGSYEQYF

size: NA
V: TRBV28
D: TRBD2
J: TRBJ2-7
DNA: TGTGCCACCCTCAGGGCAATAGCGGGAGTTGGGGAGCAGTACTTC
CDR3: CATLRAIAGVGEQYF

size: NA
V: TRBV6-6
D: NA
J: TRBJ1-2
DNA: TGTGCCAGCAGCTTTTCCAGCGGAAACTATGGCTACACCTTC
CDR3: CASSFSSGNYGYTF

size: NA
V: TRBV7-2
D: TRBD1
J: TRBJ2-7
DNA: TGTGCCAGCAGCCCCAGCCCATGGGACAGCTACGAGCAGTACTTC
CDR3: CASSPSPWDSYEQYF

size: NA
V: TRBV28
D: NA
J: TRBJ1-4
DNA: TGTGCCAGCAGTTTAACCGGTGCGATCAATGAAAAACTGTTTTTT
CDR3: CASSLTGAINEKLFF

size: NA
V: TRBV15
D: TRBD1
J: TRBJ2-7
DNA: TGTGCCACCAGCAGAGCTCGATCCGGGACAGGGTATGGCTACGAGCAGTACTTC
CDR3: CATSRARSGTGYGYEQYF

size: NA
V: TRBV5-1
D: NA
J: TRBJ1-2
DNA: TGCGCCAGCAGCGGACGGGCGGAGGGCGGCTACACCTTC
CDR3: CASSGRAEGGYTF

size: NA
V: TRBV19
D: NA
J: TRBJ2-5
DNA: TGTGCCAGTAGCGGGTCCGGGGGAGAGACCCAGTACTTC
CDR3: CASSGSGGETQYF

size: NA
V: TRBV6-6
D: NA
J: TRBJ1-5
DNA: TGTGCCAGCAGTCCACCCCGGCAGGCCCCATCCCCCCAGCATTTT
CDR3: CASSPPRQAPSPQHF

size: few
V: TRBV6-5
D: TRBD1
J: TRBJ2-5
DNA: TGTGCCAGCAGGTCAGGGGGCGGGAAGACCCAGTACTTC
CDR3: CASRSGGGKTQYF

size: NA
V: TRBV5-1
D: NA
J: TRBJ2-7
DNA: TGCGCCAGCAGCTTGGGAGGGTCTCTCAGACTACTCTACGAGCAGTACTTC
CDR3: CASSLGGSLRLLYEQYF

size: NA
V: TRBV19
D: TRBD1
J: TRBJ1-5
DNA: TGTGCCAGTAGTATTCGGTTATCGGAGACAGGGTATTCGTTGAGCAATCAGCCCCAGCATTTT
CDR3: CASSIRLSETGYSLSNQPQHF

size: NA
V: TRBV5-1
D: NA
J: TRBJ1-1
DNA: TGCGCCAGCAGACCGAGGGCAGTAATGAACACTGAAGCTTTCTTT
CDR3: CASRPRAVMNTEAFF

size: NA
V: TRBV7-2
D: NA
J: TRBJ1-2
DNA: TGTGCCAGCAGCTTAAACCGACAGAACTATGGCTACACCTTC
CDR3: CASSLNRQNYGYTF

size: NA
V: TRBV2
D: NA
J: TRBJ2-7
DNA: TGTGCCAGCAGTGATCCCGCGCAGGGGTCCTACGAGCAGTACTTC
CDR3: CASSDPAQGSYEQYF

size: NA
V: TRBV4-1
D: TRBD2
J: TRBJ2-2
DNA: TGCGCCAGCAGCCAAGAGCGGGGGGGGTTGGGGACCGGGGAGCTGTTTTTT
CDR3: CASSQERGGLGTGELFF

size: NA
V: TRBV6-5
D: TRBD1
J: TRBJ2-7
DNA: TGTGCCAGCACCAGGGGACAGACCGGGGACGAGCAGTACTTC
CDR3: CASTRGQTGDEQYF

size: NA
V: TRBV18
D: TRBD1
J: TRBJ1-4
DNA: TGTGCCAGCTCACCGACCGGGACAGGGAGTGAAAAACTGTTTTTT
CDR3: CASSPTGTGSEKLFF

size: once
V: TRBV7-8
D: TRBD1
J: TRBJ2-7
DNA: TGTGCCAGCAGCTCCCTCTTTAACAGGGGGGAACCCTCCTACGAGCAGTACTTC
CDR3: CASSSLFNRGEPSYEQYF

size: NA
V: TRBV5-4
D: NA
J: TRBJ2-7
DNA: TGTGCCAGCAGCTCGCCGGGACTCTTCGCCTACGAGCAGTACTTC
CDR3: CASSSPGLFAYEQYF

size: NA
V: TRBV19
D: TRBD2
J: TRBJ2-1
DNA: TGTGCCAGTAGTATACTAGCGGGAGTCCCTCATGAGCAGTTCTTC
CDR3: CASSILAGVPHEQFF

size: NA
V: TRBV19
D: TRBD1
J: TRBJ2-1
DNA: TGTGCCAGTAGTAACAGGGGGCTGTTGGATGAGCAGTTCTTC
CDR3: CASSNRGLLDEQFF

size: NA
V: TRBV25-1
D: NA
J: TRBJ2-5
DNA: TGTGCCAGCAGTGACAGGGGCTCCCAAGAGACCCAGTACTTC
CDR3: CASSDRGSQETQYF

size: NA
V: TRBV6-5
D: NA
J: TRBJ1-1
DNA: TGTGCCAGCACCCAGGGAACTGAAGCTTTCTTT
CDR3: CASTQGTEAFF

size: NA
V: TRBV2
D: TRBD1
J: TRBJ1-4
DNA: TGTGCCAGCAGCCGAGGGAGGGACAGGGGTCAAAAACTGTTTTTT
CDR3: CASSRGRDRGQKLFF

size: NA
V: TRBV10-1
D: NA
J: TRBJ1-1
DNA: TGCGCCAGCAGTGACAGGGAGAACACTGAAGCTTTCTTT
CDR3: CASSDRENTEAFF

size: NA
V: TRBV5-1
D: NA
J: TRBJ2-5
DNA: TGCGCCAGCAGTAACCAACCCGGAGAGACCCAGTACTTC
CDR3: CASSNQPGETQYF

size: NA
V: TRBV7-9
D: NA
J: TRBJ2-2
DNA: TGTGCCAGCAAGTCCGACAGTGGAAACACCGGGGAGCTGTTTTTT
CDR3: CASKSDSGNTGELFF

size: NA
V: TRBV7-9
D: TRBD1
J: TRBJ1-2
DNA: TGTGCCAGCAGCTACCGGGACAGTCTTTATGGCTACACCTTC
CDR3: CASSYRDSLYGYTF

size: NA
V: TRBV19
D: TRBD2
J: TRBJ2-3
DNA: TGTGCCAGTAGTGCCCGGACTAGCCTCTCAGATACGCAGTATTTT
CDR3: CASSARTSLSDTQYF

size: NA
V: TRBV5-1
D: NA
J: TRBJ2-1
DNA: TGCGCCAGCAGCTCGGTGCCCGCAGCGACCTACAATGAGCAGTTCTTC
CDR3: CASSSVPAATYNEQFF

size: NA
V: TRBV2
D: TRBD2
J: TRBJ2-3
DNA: TGTGCCAGCAAACTAGGGATACTAGCGGGAGGGGGCATAGATACGCAGTATTTT
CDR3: CASKLGILAGGGIDTQYF

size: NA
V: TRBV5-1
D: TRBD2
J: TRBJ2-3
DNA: TGCGCCAGCAGCTTTCCCGCGGGGGAACGCACAGATACGCAGTATTTT
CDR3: CASSFPAGERTDTQYF

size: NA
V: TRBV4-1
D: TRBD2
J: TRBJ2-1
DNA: TGCGCCAGCAGCCGTGCGGGGACTAGCAATGAGCAGTTCTTC
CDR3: CASSRAGTSNEQFF

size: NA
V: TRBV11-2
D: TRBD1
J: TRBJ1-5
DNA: TGTGCCAGCAGTACACAGGGGTCCCATCAGCCCCAGCATTTT
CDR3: CASSTQGSHQPQHF

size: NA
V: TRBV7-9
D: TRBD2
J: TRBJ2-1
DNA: TGTTCCAGCAGCTACCTAGCGGGAGGAGGGTCCAATGAGCAGTTCTTC
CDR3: CSSSYLAGGGSNEQFF

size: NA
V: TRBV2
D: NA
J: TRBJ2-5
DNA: TGTGCCAGCAGATCTCTGGATAGCGCGCAAGAGACCCAGTACTTC
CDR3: CASRSLDSAQETQYF

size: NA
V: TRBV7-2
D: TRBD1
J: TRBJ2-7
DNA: TGTGCCAGCAGTCGGGACAGGGTATCCTACGAGCAGTACTTC
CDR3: CASSRDRVSYEQYF

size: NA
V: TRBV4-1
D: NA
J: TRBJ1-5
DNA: TGCGCCAGCAGCCAGAGGAGCGATCAGCCCCAGCATTTT
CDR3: CASSQRSDQPQHF

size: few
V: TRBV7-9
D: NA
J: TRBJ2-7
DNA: TGTGCCAGCAGACCTATTGGACAGCCATCCTACGAGCAGTACTTC
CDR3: CASRPIGQPSYEQYF

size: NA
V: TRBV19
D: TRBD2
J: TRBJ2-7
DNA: TGTGCCAGTAGTAACGGGGGGATCTCCGAGCAGTACTTC
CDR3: CASSNGGISEQYF

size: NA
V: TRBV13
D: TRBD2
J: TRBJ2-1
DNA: TGTGCCAGCAGCCCCCACGTCAGAGCGGGAGGCCTCAATGAGCAGTTCTTC
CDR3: CASSPHVRAGGLNEQFF

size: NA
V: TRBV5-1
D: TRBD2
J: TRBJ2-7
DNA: TGCGCCAGCAGCTATAGCGGGAGGTTCTCCTACGAGCAGTACTTC
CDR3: CASSYSGRFSYEQYF

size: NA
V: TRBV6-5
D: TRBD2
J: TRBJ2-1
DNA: TGTGCCAGCTTTAGCGGGAGGAATGAGCAGTTCTTC
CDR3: CASFSGRNEQFF

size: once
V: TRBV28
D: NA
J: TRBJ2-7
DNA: TGTGCCAGCAGGACCCCAGGAGGGACCTCGACTCAGTACTTC
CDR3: CASRTPGGTSTQYF

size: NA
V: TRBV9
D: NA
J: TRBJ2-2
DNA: TGTGCCAGCAGCGCCACCGGGACTCTTAAGGCGAACACCGGGGAGCTGTTTTTT
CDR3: CASSATGTLKANTGELFF

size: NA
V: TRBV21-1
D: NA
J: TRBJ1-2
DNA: TGTGCCAGCATTTCAGGAGGCAGGGGTAACTATGGCTACACCTTC
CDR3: CASISGGRGNYGYTF

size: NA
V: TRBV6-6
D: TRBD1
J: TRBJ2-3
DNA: TGTGCCAGCAGACCCGGACAGGGAACAGATACGCAGTATTTT
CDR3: CASRPGQGTDTQYF